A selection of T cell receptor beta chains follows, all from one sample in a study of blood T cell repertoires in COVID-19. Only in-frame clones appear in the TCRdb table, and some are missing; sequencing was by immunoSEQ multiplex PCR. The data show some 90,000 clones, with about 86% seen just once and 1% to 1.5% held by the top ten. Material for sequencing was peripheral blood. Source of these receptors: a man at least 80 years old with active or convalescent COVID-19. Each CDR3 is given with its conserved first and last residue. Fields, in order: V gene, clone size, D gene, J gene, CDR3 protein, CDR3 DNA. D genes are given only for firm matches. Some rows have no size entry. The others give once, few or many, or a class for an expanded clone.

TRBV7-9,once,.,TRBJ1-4,CASRTGEEKLFF,TGTGCCAGCAGAACCGGGGAGGAAAAACTGTTTTTT
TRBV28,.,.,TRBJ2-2,CASKRSPANTGELFF,TGTGCCAGCAAACGGAGCCCGGCGAACACCGGGGAGCTGTTTTTT
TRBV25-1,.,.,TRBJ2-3,CASSGGRSADTQYF,TGTGCCAGCAGCGGGGGTAGGAGTGCAGATACGCAGTATTTT
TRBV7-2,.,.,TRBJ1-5,CASSPGGAGNQPQHF,TGTGCCAGCAGTCCGGGCGGGGCGGGCAATCAGCCCCAGCATTTT
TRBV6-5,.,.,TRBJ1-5,CASVSSNFQPQHF,TGTGCCAGCGTGTCCAGTAATTTTCAGCCCCAGCATTTT
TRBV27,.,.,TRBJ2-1,CASRFRYSNEQFF,TGTGCCAGCAGGTTCCGCTACTCCAATGAGCAGTTCTTC
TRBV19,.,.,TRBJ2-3,CASTQRLLRSADTQYF,TGTGCCAGTACGCAAAGACTACTCCGATCGGCGGATACGCAGTATTTT
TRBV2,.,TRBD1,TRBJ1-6,CASSADRGSSPLHF,TGTGCCAGCAGTGCAGACAGGGGGTCCTCACCCCTCCACTTT
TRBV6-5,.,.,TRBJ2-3,CASRLGRDTDTQYF,TGTGCCAGCAGATTAGGGCGGGACACAGATACGCAGTATTTT
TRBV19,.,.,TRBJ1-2,CASSVELANYGYTF,TGTGCCAGTAGTGTAGAGTTAGCTAACTATGGCTACACCTTC